This T cell receptor beta chain was obtained from a study of cytomegalovirus exposure and HLA in healthy donors. Germline CDR1 is SGHDT and CDR2 is YYEEEE. This CDR3 region has 18 residues. V was trimmed by 1 base and J by 4 bases, leaving 21 bases between them. Researchers ran the PCR with 60 Vbeta and 13 Jbeta primers. Profiling relied on immunoSEQ multiplex PCR, and the TCRdb table lists in-frame clones only, not all of them. The repertoire holds around 64,000 clones, with roughly nine tenths as singletons. Input material: PBMCs. The sequence was collected from a young woman in good health and CMV-seropositive. The rearrangement uses TRBV5-6 and TRBJ2-1; no clear D. CDR3 DNA: TGTGCCAGCAGCTTGCTACTCCTACCCCAGTCGGGTTACAATGAGCAGTTCTTC. Protein: CASSLLLLPQSGYNEQFF.